The table lists the clone carrying this T cell receptor beta chain with a count of one. Individuals in the exposed group had encountered a COVID-19 case within 2 weeks preceding study entry. The CDR3 spans 14 residues. Generated by immunoSEQ multiplex PCR, the TCRdb table keeps only in-frame clones and is missing some. The sample includes about 220,000 clones, roughly 80% seen only once; the top ten take 4.8%. The data stem from a study of blood T cell repertoires in COVID-19. Overall study context: The United States, Italy and Spain were the sources of the acute and convalescent COVID-19 samples.

The material sequenced was PBMCs or T cells enriched from blood (not recorded which). This receptor was identified in a woman between 50 and 59 years old who had been exposed to COVID-19. The V and J genes are TRBV23-1 and TRBJ1-2, with 9 bases aligning to TRBD1. TRBV23-1 counts as an open reading frame of uncertain function. CDR3 residues: CALPPGQGVNGYTF. CDR3 nucleotide sequence: TGCGCACTCCCCCCGGGACAGGGCGTCAATGGCTACACCTTC.